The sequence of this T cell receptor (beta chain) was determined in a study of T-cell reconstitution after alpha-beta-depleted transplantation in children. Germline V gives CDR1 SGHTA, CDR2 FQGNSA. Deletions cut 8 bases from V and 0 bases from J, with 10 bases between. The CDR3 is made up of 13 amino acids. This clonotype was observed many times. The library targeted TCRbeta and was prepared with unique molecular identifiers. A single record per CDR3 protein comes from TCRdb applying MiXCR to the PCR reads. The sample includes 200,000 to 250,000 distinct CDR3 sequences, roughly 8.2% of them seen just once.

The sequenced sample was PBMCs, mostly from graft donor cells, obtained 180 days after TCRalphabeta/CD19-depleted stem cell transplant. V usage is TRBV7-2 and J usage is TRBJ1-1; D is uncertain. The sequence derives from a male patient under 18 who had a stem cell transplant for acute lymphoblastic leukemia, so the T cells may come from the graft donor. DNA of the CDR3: TGTGCCAGCCTGACGGGGATGAACACTGAAGCTTTCTTT. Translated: CASLTGMNTEAFF.